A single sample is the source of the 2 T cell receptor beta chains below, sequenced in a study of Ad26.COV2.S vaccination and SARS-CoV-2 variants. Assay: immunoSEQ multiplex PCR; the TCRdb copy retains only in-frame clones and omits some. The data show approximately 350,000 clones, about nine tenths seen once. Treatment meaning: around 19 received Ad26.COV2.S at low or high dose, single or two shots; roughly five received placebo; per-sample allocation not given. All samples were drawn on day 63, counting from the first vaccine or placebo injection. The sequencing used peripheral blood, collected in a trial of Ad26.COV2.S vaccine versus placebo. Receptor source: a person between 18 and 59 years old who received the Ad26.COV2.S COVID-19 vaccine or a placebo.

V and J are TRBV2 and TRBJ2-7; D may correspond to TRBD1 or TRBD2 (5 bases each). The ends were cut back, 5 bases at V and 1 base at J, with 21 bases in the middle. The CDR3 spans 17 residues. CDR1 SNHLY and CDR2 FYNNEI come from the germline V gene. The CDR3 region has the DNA TGTGCCAGCAGTCAGAAAAGAGGGGCCCCGCAATCCTACGAGCAGTACTTC. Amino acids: CASSQKRGAPQSYEQYF.

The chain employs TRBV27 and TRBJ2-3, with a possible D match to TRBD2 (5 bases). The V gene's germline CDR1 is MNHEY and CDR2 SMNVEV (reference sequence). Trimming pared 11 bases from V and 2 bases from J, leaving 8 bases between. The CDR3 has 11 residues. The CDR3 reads CAPADTDTQYF. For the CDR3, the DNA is TGTGCCCCAGCGGACACAGATACGCAGTATTTT.